This TCR beta chain came from a study of blood T cell repertoires in COVID-19 (TCRdb year 2020). Study-wide context: Samples covering the acute and convalescent phases of COVID-19 were provided by collaborators in the United States, Italy and Spain. The prospective study material was composed of cDNA or gDNA derived from T cells, B-cell-depleted T cells, or PBMCs. Subjects who had been exposed to COVID-19, were actively infected with it, or had recovered from it provided the deeply sampled blood TCRbeta repertoires that made up the dataset. The repertoires were released in a freely available public database intended as a resource for research on the immune response to SARS-CoV-2. Samples were obtained from the ongoing ImmuneRACE study (first 160 participants) and from roughly 1,300 subjects provided by 6 global collaborators. A de-identified subject ID, COVID-19 status, age in years and sex were almost always included in the sample metadata. Where HLA class I and class II types were available, the types were taken from metadata supplied by the sample provider, not from assay-based typing.

Collaborating institutions collected whole blood in K2EDTA tubes following their own protocols. Collaborator samples were shipped for TCRbeta analysis as frozen whole blood, isolated PBMCs, or DNA extracted from either sample type. From a lookup of the germline V gene, CDR1 and CDR2 are MDHEN and SYDVKM. For this chain, trimming is 7 bases at the V end and 5 bases at the J end, and the number of junction bases without a gene match is 8. The CDR3 contains 15 residues, cysteine and phenylalanine counted. Only CDR3 DNA remains: 45 bases, in frame from the first base. Broad study findings and their caveats: How much clinical and demographic metadata was included differed by source and by participant, and the metadata was provided uncurated.

TCRbeta CDR3 regions were amplified from genomic DNA using the immunoSEQ Assay, a bias-controlled multiplex PCR. Per the authors' processing: The number of nucleated cells in each sample was estimated from the amplification of reference gene primers within the assay. To quantify the absolute abundance of each unique TCRbeta CDR3 rearrangement, sequence reads were collapsed and filtered. Productive Simpson clonality was computed per sample as the square root of Simpson's diversity index over productive rearrangements. TCRdb retrieved this table from immuneACCESS and kept in-frame rearrangements only. Not all clones are present; in checked studies, unresolved V genes account for under half, and no reason is known for the remainder. The V and J calls and clone size come from that table; D and trimming were worked out from the DNA. For this sample there are 200,000 or so clones; 75% to 90% appear just once. Of the sample, approximately 6.5% falls within the top ten clones.

In the case of this clone: Its antigen target is currently unknown. No base-level quality is on record; no much larger clone is a single base apart.

The V and J genes are TRBV28 and TRBJ2-2, and 9 bases in between align with TRBD2. What was sequenced was peripheral blood. The clonotype comes from a woman between 40 and 55 years old with acute or convalescent COVID-19. Here the CDR3 is given as CASIYSGGRTGELFF. The DNA is TGTGCCAGCATATACAGCGGGGGGAGAACCGGGGAGCTGTTTTTT.